The clone carrying this T cell receptor (beta chain) was detected only a few times. Antigen unknown. This sample is drawn from a study of regulatory T cells in long-lasting Graves disease. Findings and caveats of the study: Persistent disease was characterized by preferential usage of TRBV28, TRBJ1-2 and TRBJ2-5.

Between the trimmed V and J ends, which lost 3 bases and 1 base, there was a span of 6 bases. Germline lookup yields CDR1 DFQATT and CDR2 SNEGSKA (reference sequence). The CDR3 is 12 residues long. Time point: persistent/refractory GD, antithyroid drugs over 5 years with positive TRAb. The authors made the TCR library using RNA they extracted from PBMCs. From each patient, roughly 10 milliliters of peripheral blood was drawn and collected into an EDTA anticoagulant tube. Relying on iRepertoire HTBI primers and Arm-PCR of CDR3 regions, the team built TCR beta libraries. MiXCR, run by TCRdb on the multiplex PCR reads, gives a single entry per CDR3 protein. The sample lists about 660,000 distinct CDR3 sequences, 25% to 30% occurring once.

The starting material was peripheral blood mononuclear cells (PBMCs), obtained when the disease was refractory, from a patient treated with antithyroid drugs. The TCR originated in a female donor with Graves disease. The chain recombines TRBV20-1 with TRBJ1-2; D is ambiguous. The CDR3 DNA is TGCAGTGCTAGGGAATATAACTATGGCTACACCTTC. The encoded protein is CSAREYNYGYTF.